Below, 10 T cell receptor beta chains from the same sample are listed, as sequenced in a study of shared clonotypes between healthy human individuals. Measured with immunoSEQ multiplex PCR; TCRdb has only the in-frame clones, and not every one. There are some 2.1 million clones in the sample; 80% to 95% occur only once, and about 1.7% lies in the top ten. It was CD45RO-negative cells, positively selected for CCR7, that made up naive CD8 cells, with terminally differentiated effector memory CD45RA+ cells excluded. Sequencing was carried out using naive CD8+ T cells from PBMCs. These receptors all come from a man younger than 35 in good health. Some clones in this sample may be carry-over from other donors' samples.

This clone was seen just once. The chain is built from TRBV9 and TRBJ2-7; 9 nucleotides align to TRBD2. In germline, CDR1 is SGDLS, CDR2 YYNGEE. The CDR3 is made up of 16 amino acids. Trimming cost V 4 bases and J 4 bases; bases outside gene matches: 12. CDR3 coding DNA: TGTGCCAGCAGCCCCGGTGCAGCGGGAGGTCGGTACGAGCAGTACTTC. Its protein is CASSPGAAGGRYEQYF. The full variable domain, in which reference TRBV9 and TRBJ2-7 provide the parts outside the CDR3, is DSGVTQTPKHLITATGQRVTLRCSPRSGDLSVYWYQQSLDQGLQFLIQYYNGEERAKGNILERFSAQQFPDLHSELNLSSLELGDSALYFCASSPGAAGGRYEQYFGPGTRLTVT.

On this clone itself: Other DNA sequences in this sample translate to the same CDR3. The chain has TRBV9 and TRBJ2-6; no reliable D call. From germline, CDR1 is SGDLS and CDR2 YYNGEE. The CDR3 runs to 15 residues. Trimming cost V 0 bases and J 0 bases, with 4 bases left between them. The chain's CDR3 is CASSVGGSGANVLTF. The CDR3 DNA sequence: TGTGCCAGCAGCGTAGGAGGCTCTGGGGCCAACGTCCTGACTTTC.

The V gene is TRBV27, the J gene TRBJ2-1, with D unresolved. V was shortened by 5 bases and J by 8 bases, with 13 bases between the two germline ends. This CDR3 is 13 amino acids long. Germline V gene data show CDR1 as MNHEY and CDR2 as SMNVEV (reference sequence). For the CDR3, the DNA is TGTGCCAGCAGTCCCTTAGCAGACCATGAGCAGTTCTTC. This codes for CASSPLADHEQFF.

This clone showed up just once. The rearrangement joins TRBV29-1 to TRBJ2-3; D gene ambiguous. The germline V gene has CDR1 SQVTM and CDR2 ANQGSEA. Trimming shortened V by 4 bases and J by 2 bases, and 13 bases separated the two germline ends. The CDR3 runs 14 residues. CDR3 in amino acids: CSVAGSPITDTQYF. CDR3 nucleotide sequence: TGCAGCGTTGCAGGTTCCCCGATCACAGATACGCAGTATTTT.

The chain recombines TRBV14 with TRBJ2-3; 15 nucleotides match TRBD2. J gave up 2 bases and V 1 base, and 7 bases lay outside the gene matches. Per the germline V gene, CDR1 is SGHDN and CDR2 is FVKESK. CDR3 length: 19 amino acids. The CDR3 DNA reads as TGTGCCAGCAGCCAAGCCGGGACTAGCGGGAGGAGGGTCACAGATACGCAGTATTTT. Residues: CASSQAGTSGRRVTDTQYF.

The rearrangement joins TRBV7-9 to TRBJ2-7, with unresolved D. V gave up 5 bases and J gave up 6 bases, with 20 bases separating them. This CDR3 spans 15 amino acids. Germline V gives CDR1 SEHNR, CDR2 FQNEAQ (reference sequence). CDR3 protein: CASSPPTPLSTEQYF. CDR3 DNA: TGTGCCAGCAGCCCACCGACCCCCCTGAGTACCGAGCAGTACTTC.

The chain joins TRBV18 to TRBJ1-1; D gene ambiguous. This CDR3 contains 14 residues. Germline V lookup: CDR1 KGHSH, CDR2 LQKENI. Trimming pared 6 bases from V and 2 bases from J, leaving 13 bases between. CDR3 DNA sequence: TGTGCCAGCTCTCTTAAAGGGCCTAACACTGAAGCTTTCTTT. It is translated as CASSLKGPNTEAFF. Variable domain in full (rest from reference TRBV18 and TRBJ1-1): NAGVMQNPRHLVRRRGQEARLRCSPMKGHSHVYWYRQLPEEGLKFMVYLQKENIIDESGMPKERFSAEFPKEGPSILRIQQVVRGDSAAYFCASSLKGPNTEAFFGQGTRLTVV.

The CDR3 nucleotides are TGTGCCAGCAGTGAAGGGATCTGGAGCAGGGGGCCGGATGGAAACACCATATATTTT. Translating gives CASSEGIWSRGPDGNTIYF. V is TRBV6-1 and J is TRBJ1-3, with 8 bases lining up with TRBD1. The CDR3 totals 19 residues. Unmatched junction bases numbered 14, after V lost 1 base and J lost 3 bases. The germline CDR1 and CDR2 sequences are MNHNS and SASEGT.

This sequence joins TRBV14 and TRBJ2-5, with no clear D. V was shortened by 1 base and J by 5 bases, with 14 bases between the two germline ends. The CDR3 sequence is 15 residues long. Germline V gene data show CDR1 as SGHDN and CDR2 as FVKESK. The CDR3 DNA follows: TGTGCCAGCAGCCAAGTCGCCTCTATGGGGGAGACCCAGTACTTC. This gives the protein CASSQVASMGETQYF.

The chain couples TRBV6-1 to TRBJ2-1, with D perhaps TRBD2 (6 bases). CDR1 MNHNS and CDR2 SASEGT come from the germline V gene. CDR3 length: 15 amino acids. Trimming shortened V by 8 bases and J by 5 bases, and 19 bases separated the two germline ends. The CDR3 loop reads CASPKVEGSDNEQFF. The DNA for the CDR3 is TGTGCCAGCCCCAAGGTGGAGGGGTCCGACAATGAGCAGTTCTTC.